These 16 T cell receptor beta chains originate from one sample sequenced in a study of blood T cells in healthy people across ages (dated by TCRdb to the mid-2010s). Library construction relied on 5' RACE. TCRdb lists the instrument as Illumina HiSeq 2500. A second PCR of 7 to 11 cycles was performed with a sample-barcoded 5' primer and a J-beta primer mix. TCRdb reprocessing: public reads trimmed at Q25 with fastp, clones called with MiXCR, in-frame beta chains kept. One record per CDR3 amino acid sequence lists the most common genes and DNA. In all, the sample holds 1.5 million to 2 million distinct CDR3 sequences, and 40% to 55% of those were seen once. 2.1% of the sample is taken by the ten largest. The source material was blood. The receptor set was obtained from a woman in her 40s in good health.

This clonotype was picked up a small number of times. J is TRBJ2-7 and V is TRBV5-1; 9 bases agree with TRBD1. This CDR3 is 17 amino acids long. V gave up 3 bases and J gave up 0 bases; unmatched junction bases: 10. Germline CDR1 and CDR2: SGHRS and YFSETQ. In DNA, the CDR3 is TGCGCCAGCAGCTCTAAGACAGGGGGATTGGGCTCCTACGAGCAGTACTTC. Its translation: CASSSKTGGLGSYEQYF.

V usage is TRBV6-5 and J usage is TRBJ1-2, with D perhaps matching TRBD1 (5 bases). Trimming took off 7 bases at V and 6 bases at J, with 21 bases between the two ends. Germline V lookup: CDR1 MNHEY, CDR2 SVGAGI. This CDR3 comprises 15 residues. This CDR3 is CASTTVFHRLDGYTF. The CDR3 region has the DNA TGTGCCAGCACCACAGTTTTCCACAGGCTTGATGGCTACACCTTC.

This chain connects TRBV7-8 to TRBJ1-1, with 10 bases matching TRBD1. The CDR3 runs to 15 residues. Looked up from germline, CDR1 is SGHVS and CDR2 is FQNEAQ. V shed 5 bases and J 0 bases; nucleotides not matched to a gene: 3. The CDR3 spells CASSGGTGVNTEAFF. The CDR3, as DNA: TGTGCCAGCAGCGGAGGGACAGGGGTGAACACTGAAGCTTTCTTT.

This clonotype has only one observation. The CDR3 nucleotides read TGTGCCAGCAGCCCCCAGCGGGGGGGCGACGAGCAGTACTTC. Translated: CASSPQRGGDEQYF. The V call is TRBV7-2, the J call TRBJ2-4; 10 bases match TRBD2. The J call is in doubt because the DNA end fits TRBJ2-7 better. CDR1 is SGHTA and CDR2 is FQGNSA in the germline V gene. The CDR3 spans 14 residues.

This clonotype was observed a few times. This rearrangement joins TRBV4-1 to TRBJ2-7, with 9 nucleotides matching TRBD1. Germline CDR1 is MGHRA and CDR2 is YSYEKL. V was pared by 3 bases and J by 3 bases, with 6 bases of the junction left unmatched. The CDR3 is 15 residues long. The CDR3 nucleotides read TGCGCCAGCAGCCAGGGACAGGGTCCAATCTACGAGCAGTACTTC. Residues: CASSQGQGPIYEQYF.

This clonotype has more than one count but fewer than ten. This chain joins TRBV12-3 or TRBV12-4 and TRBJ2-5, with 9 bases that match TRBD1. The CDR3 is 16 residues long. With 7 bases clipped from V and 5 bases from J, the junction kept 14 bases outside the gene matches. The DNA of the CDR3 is TGTGCCAGCACCTTAGGGGACAGGGTGGTTGGGGAGACCCAGTACTTC. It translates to CASTLGDRVVGETQYF.

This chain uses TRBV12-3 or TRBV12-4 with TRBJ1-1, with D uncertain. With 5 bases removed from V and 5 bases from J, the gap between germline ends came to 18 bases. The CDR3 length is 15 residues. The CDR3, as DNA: TGTGCCAGCAGTCGACCAACGAAACCGGGGACTGAAGCTTTCTTT. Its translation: CASSRPTKPGTEAFF.

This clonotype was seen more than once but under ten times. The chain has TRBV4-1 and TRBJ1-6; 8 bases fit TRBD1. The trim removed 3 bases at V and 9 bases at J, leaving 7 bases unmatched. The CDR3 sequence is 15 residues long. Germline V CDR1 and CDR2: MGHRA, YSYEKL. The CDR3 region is CASSQGQEGGSPLHF. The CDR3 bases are TGCGCCAGCAGCCAGGGACAGGAGGGTGGTTCACCCCTCCACTTT.

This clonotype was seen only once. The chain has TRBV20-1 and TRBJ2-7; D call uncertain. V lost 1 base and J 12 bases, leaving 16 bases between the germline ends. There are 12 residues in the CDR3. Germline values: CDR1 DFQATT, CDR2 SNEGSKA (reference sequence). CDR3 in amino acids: CSARGGPSLPYF. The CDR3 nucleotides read TGCAGTGCTAGAGGAGGTCCTAGTTTGCCGTACTTC.

The CDR3 nucleotides read TGTGCCAGCAGCCAAGAGGCGGTTGGCGGGTACTACAATGAGCAGTACTTC. Amino acid sequence: CASSQEAVGGYYNEQYF. This chain joins TRBV4-2 and TRBJ2-5; possibly TRBD2 for D (5 bases). CDR3 length: 17 residues. With 0 bases removed from V and 11 bases from J, the gap between germline ends came to 25 bases. Germline V lookup: CDR1 LGHNA, CDR2 YNFKEQ.

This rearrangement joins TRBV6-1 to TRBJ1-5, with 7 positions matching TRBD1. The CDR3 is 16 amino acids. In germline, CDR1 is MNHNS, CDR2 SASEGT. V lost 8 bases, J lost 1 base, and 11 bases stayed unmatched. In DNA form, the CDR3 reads TGTGCCAGCTCACGGGGGCAGGGGGGGAGCAATCAGCCCCAGCATTTT. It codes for CASSRGQGGSNQPQHF.

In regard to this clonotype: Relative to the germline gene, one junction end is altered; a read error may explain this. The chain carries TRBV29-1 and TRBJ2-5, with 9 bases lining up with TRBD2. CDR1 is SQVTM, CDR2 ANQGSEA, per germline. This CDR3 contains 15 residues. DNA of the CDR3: TGCAGCGTTGCGATGAGCGGGGGGATTCAAGAGTCCCAGTACTTC. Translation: CSVAMSGGIQESQYF.

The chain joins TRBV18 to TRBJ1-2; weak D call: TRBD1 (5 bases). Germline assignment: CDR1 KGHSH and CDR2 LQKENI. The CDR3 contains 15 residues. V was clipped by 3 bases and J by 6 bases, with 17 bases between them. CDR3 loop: CASSPLHGAGDGYTF. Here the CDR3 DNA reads TGTGCCAGCTCACCCCTCCATGGGGCGGGGGATGGCTACACCTTC.

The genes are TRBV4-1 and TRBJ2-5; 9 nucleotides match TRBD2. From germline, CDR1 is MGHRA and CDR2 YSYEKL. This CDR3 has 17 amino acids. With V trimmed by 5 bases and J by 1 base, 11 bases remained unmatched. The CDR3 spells CASSIRTSGGLQETQYF. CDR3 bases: TGCGCCAGCAGCATCCGGACGAGCGGGGGGCTCCAAGAGACCCAGTACTTC.

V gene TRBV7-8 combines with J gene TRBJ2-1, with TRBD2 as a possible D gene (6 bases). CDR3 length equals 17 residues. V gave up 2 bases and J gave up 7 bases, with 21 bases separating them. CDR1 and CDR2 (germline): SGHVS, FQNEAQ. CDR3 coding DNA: TGTGCCAGCAGCTTACCCTGGGGGAGGCAGGGCGGGAATGAGCAGTTCTTC. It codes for CASSLPWGRQGGNEQFF.

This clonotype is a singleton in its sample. The CDR3 nucleotides are TGTGCCAGCAGCCACACGACAGGGACGCTCAATGAAAAACTGTTTTTT. It codes for CASSHTTGTLNEKLFF. The J gene is TRBJ1-4, the V gene TRBV2, with TRBD1 matching over 7 bases. In germline, CDR1 is SNHLY, CDR2 FYNNEI. The junction had 12 bases not matched to a gene; V was cut back by 6 bases and J by 5 bases. The length of the CDR3 is 16 residues.